Here is one T cell receptor (beta chain) with its context. Its target is not known. The sample comes from a study of T-cell memory formation after mild COVID-19. Study-wide results and caveats: The pre-infection memory compartment contained some responding clones, suggesting cross-reactive memory joined. Nothing showed for sure that second-wave clones peaking on day 37 were SARS-CoV-2 specific. The study found balanced CD4/CD8 in clones contracting day 15 to 85 and a CD4+ lean in later expanders. Contracting CD4+ clones lay largely in CM and EM, with CD8+ ones residing in EMRA.

TCRdb recomputed calls from the 5' RACE reads with MiXCR, one row per CDR3 protein. The repertoire includes about 250,000 distinct CDR3 sequences, roughly 15% of them detected once, and 2.1% sits in the top ten. The sequence was collected from an adult woman who had mild COVID-19 (a few samples of this study predate the infection). Cell type and time point are not known. The sequencing sample was made of PBMCs or a T cell subset sorted from them (not recorded which).

Here the CDR3 reads CASRLGTSGMLFF. In nucleotides, the CDR3 is TGTGCAAGTCGCTTAGGTACTAGCGGGATGCTGTTTTTT. The rearrangement joins TRBV12-2 to TRBJ2-2; TRBD2 is the table's D call and was not checked against the DNA. TRBV12-2 constitutes a pseudogene. The CDR3 has 13 amino acids.